Listed below are T cell receptor beta chains from one sample, sequenced in a study of blood T cell repertoires in COVID-19. Method: immunoSEQ multiplex PCR; TCRdb's copy keeps in-frame clones and lacks some. The sample has 150,000 to 200,000 clones, under 85% seen once. Sequencing input: peripheral blood. The origin of the receptors is a woman between 40 and 50 years old with acute or convalescent COVID-19. Each CDR3 is given with its conserved first and last residue. The D gene is left open where the match is weak. Expanded clones get a size class; other rows say once, few or many, or leave the size out.

size	J	V	D	CDR3	DNA
few	TRBJ2-1	TRBV7-9	.	CASSLVVTGDGNEQFF	TGTGCCAGCAGCTTAGTTGTTACGGGAGATGGTAATGAGCAGTTCTTC
few	TRBJ2-7	TRBV3-1/TRBV3-2	.	CASSRLAYEQYF	TGTGCCAGCAGCCGGCTTGCCTACGAGCAGTACTTC
.	TRBJ1-6	TRBV28	.	CASSPHGTITGSSPLHF	TGTGCCAGCAGTCCGCATGGAACAATTACTGGGAGTTCACCCCTCCACTTT
.	TRBJ2-2	TRBV15	.	CATRGSANTGELFF	TGTGCCACCAGGGGTAGCGCGAACACCGGGGAGCTGTTTTTT
.	TRBJ1-6	TRBV28	TRBD1	CASSLYRTGELVNSPLHF	TGTGCCAGCAGTTTATACCGGACAGGGGAATTGGTAAATTCACCCCTCCACTTT
.	TRBJ2-7	TRBV28	TRBD2	CASSQQQPGLAGWRKRYEQYF	TGTGCCAGCAGTCAACAGCAACCGGGACTAGCGGGATGGCGAAAGAGGTACGAGCAGTACTTC
few	TRBJ2-7	TRBV29-1	TRBD1	CSGGTGLSEQYF	TGCAGCGGGGGGACAGGGCTGAGCGAGCAGTACTTC
.	TRBJ1-1	TRBV5-6	.	CASSREANTEAFF	TGTGCCAGCAGCCGAGAAGCAAACACTGAAGCTTTCTTT
many	TRBJ2-3	TRBV6-4	.	CASSGGATDTQYF	TGTGCCAGCAGCGGTGGGGCCACAGATACGCAGTATTTT
.	TRBJ2-7	TRBV18	.	CASSPTGGVLAGYEQYF	TGTGCCAGCTCACCAACAGGAGGGGTCCTCGCGGGCTACGAGCAGTACTTC
.	TRBJ1-1	TRBV29-1	.	CSAKTVEAFF	TGCAGCGCCAAGACAGTTGAAGCTTTCTTT
.	TRBJ2-1	TRBV11-1	TRBD1	CASSLEWDSINEQFF	TGTGCCAGCAGCTTAGAATGGGACAGCATCAATGAGCAGTTCTTC
.	TRBJ2-7	TRBV12-3/TRBV12-4	.	CASSFTRGSEQYF	TGTGCCAGCAGTTTTACGCGGGGCTCCGAGCAGTACTTC
.	TRBJ1-2	TRBV6-1	.	CASSEFVRNYGYTF	TGTGCCAGCAGTGAATTTGTTAGAAACTATGGCTACACCTTC
.	TRBJ1-5	TRBV27	.	CASGLGIPQHF	TGTGCCAGCGGGCTCGGGATTCCCCAGCATTTT
.	TRBJ1-1	TRBV2	.	CASLESRNTEAFF	TGTGCCAGCTTGGAGTCGAGAAACACTGAAGCTTTCTTT
.	TRBJ1-2	TRBV6-5	.	CASSYDGRAYGYTF	TGTGCCAGCAGTTACGACGGGCGGGCCTATGGCTACACCTTC
.	TRBJ2-2	TRBV7-8	.	CASSFKGDVQGGTGELFF	TGTGCCAGCAGCTTCAAGGGCGATGTACAGGGGGGGACCGGGGAGCTGTTTTTT
.	TRBJ1-5	TRBV7-8	TRBD1	CASSLGQGRNGQPQHF	TGTGCCAGCAGCTTAGGACAGGGAAGGAATGGTCAGCCCCAGCATTTT
.	TRBJ2-1	TRBV7-2	.	CASSQSSGGYEQFF	TGTGCCAGCAGCCAAAGTTCGGGGGGCTATGAGCAGTTCTTC
.	TRBJ2-7	TRBV2	TRBD1	CASTWATGGNEQYF	TGTGCCAGCACTTGGGCGACAGGGGGTAACGAGCAGTACTTC
once	TRBJ1-1	TRBV13	.	CASRFTGFTEAFF	TGTGCCAGCAGATTCACAGGGTTCACTGAAGCTTTCTTT
few	TRBJ1-2	TRBV28	TRBD1	CASSLFGQGARGYTF	TGTGCCAGCAGCCTTTTCGGACAGGGGGCGAGGGGCTACACCTTC
.	TRBJ1-4	TRBV3-1/TRBV3-2	TRBD1	CASSQAGGFSWEKLFF	TGTGCCAGCAGCCAGGCAGGGGGCTTTTCTTGGGAAAAACTGTTTTTT
.	TRBJ2-7	TRBV9	TRBD2	CASSVAWGGYEQYF	TGTGCCAGCAGCGTAGCCTGGGGGGGCTACGAGCAGTACTTC
.	TRBJ2-1	TRBV29-1	TRBD2	CSVGGSGYSPFF	TGCAGCGTTGGCGGGAGTGGATATTCTCCGTTCTTC
few	TRBJ2-1	TRBV19	.	CASSIPPTEQFF	TGTGCCAGTAGTATCCCCCCTACTGAGCAGTTCTTC
.	TRBJ2-7	TRBV4-1	TRBD1	CASSQGGGQGWGIAYEQYF	TGCGCCAGCAGCCAAGGTGGTGGACAGGGGTGGGGCATCGCCTACGAGCAGTACTTC
.	TRBJ1-1	TRBV6-5	.	CASSSPNGRGSTEAFF	TGTGCCAGCAGTTCCCCCAACGGACGGGGGAGCACTGAAGCTTTCTTT
.	TRBJ2-1	TRBV4-1	.	CASSQAGNEQFF	TGCGCCAGCAGCCAAGCCGGCAATGAGCAGTTCTTC
once	TRBJ2-1	TRBV7-9	TRBD2	CASSLGLEAFF	TGTGCCAGCAGCTTGGGACTAGAGGCGTTCTTC
.	TRBJ2-3	TRBV7-3	TRBD2	CASSLYGSGGFTDTQYF	TGTGCCAGCAGCTTATATGGTAGCGGGGGATTCACAGATACGCAGTATTTT
.	TRBJ2-1	TRBV24-1	.	CATRGRGLYNEQFF	TGTGCCACCAGAGGGCGGGGCCTGTACAATGAGCAGTTCTTC
.	TRBJ2-7	TRBV3-1/TRBV3-2	.	CASRGEQQYF	TGTGCCAGCAGAGGGGAACAGCAGTACTTC
.	TRBJ2-5	TRBV4-1	.	CASSQWAEETQYF	TGCGCCAGCAGCCAATGGGCAGAAGAGACCCAGTACTTC
.	TRBJ2-3	TRBV5-1	TRBD1	CASSPDRASTDTQYF	TGCGCCAGCAGCCCGGACAGGGCTAGCACAGATACGCAGTATTTT
.	TRBJ2-1	TRBV28	TRBD1	CASSLYSLGPGTGYNEQFF	TGTGCCAGCAGTTTATATAGTTTGGGGCCGGGGACAGGATACAATGAGCAGTTCTTC
.	TRBJ1-2	TRBV13	TRBD1	CASSYQTSDRVAGYTF	TGTGCCAGCAGCTATCAAACCTCCGACAGGGTCGCGGGCTACACCTTC
.	TRBJ2-3	TRBV7-9	.	CASRPRSVDTDTQYF	TGTGCCAGCAGGCCGCGATCCGTTGATACAGATACGCAGTATTTT
.	TRBJ2-7	TRBV5-1	TRBD1	CASSPGQVLFYEQYF	TGCGCCAGCAGCCCCGGACAGGTCCTTTTCTACGAGCAGTACTTC
.	TRBJ2-3	TRBV3-1/TRBV3-2	TRBD2	CASSQGTSKQYF	TGTGCCAGCAGCCAAGGGACTAGCAAGCAGTATTTT
.	TRBJ1-1	TRBV3-1/TRBV3-2	.	CASSQLQGNTEAFF	TGTGCCAGCAGCCAACTTCAGGGAAACACTGAAGCTTTCTTT
few	TRBJ2-1	TRBV6-5	.	CASRDSFSAGDEQFF	TGTGCCAGCAGGGACAGTTTTTCGGCAGGCGATGAGCAGTTCTTC
.	TRBJ1-2	TRBV10-1	.	CASSQGQNYGYTF	TGCGCCAGCAGCCAAGGACAGAACTATGGCTACACCTTC
.	TRBJ1-6	TRBV7-9	.	CASSGRAPGNSPLHF	TGTGCCAGCAGCGGGCGGGCTCCGGGTAATTCACCCCTCCACTTT
.	TRBJ2-7	TRBV4-2	TRBD2	CASSPGTSGRLVPGSYEQYF	TGTGCCAGCAGCCCGGGGACTAGCGGGAGGTTAGTCCCCGGCTCCTACGAGCAGTACTTC
.	TRBJ2-1	TRBV11-2	.	CASSSPGSYNEQFF	TGTGCCAGCAGTTCCCCGGGTTCCTACAATGAGCAGTTCTTC
.	TRBJ2-1	TRBV5-1	TRBD1	CASSLEYRGGNEQFF	TGCGCCAGCAGCTTGGAATACAGGGGTGGCAATGAGCAGTTCTTC